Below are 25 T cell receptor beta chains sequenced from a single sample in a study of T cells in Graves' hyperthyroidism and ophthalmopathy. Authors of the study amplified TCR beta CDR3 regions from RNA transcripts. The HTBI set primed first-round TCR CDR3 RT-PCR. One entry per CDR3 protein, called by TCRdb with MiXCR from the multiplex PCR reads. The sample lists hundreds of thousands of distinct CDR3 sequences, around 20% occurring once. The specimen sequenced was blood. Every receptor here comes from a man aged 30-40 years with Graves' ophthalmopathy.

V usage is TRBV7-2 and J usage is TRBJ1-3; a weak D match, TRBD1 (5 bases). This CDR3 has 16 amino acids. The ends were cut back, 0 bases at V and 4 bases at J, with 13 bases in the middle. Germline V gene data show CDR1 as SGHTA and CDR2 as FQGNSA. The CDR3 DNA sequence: TGTGCCAGCAGCTTAGCGATGGGGCGTGGAGGAAACACCATATATTTT. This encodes CASSLAMGRGGNTIYF.

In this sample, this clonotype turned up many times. CDR3 DNA: TGTGCCAGCACTAGCGGGAGGGCCGGGAAAACCTACAATGAGCAGTTCTTC. It translates to CASTSGRAGKTYNEQFF. The chain uses TRBV28 and TRBJ2-1, with 12 bases identical to TRBD2. Per germline, CDR1 MDHEN and CDR2 SYDVKM. V dropped 7 bases and J dropped 2; count of bases not matched to a gene: 9. There are 17 residues in the CDR3.

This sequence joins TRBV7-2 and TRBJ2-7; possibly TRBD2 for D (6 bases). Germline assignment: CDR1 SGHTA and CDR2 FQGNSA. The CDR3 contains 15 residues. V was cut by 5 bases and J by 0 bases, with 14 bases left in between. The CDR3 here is CASSKPGTYSYEQYF. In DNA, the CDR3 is TGTGCCAGCAGCAAACCCGGGACTTACTCCTACGAGCAGTACTTC.

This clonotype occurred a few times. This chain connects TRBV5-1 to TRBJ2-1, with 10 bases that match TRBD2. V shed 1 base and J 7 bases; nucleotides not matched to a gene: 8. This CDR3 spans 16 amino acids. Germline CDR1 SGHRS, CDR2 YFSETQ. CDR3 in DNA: TGCGCCAGCAGCTTGATTGGACTAGCGGATAGTAATGAGCAGTTCTTC. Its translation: CASSLIGLADSNEQFF.

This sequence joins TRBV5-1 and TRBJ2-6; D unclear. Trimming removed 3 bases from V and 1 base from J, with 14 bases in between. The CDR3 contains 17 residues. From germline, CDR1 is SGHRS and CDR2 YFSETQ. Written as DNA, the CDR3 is TGCGCCAGCAGCTCGACACGCAGCTCGTCTGGGGCCAACGTCCTGACTTTC. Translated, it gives CASSSTRSSSGANVLTF.

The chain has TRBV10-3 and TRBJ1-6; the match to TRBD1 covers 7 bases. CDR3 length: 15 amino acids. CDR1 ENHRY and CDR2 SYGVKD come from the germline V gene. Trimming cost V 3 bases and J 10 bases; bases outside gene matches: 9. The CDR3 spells CAISDKDRLYSPLHF. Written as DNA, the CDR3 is TGTGCCATCAGTGACAAGGACAGGTTATACTCACCCCTCCACTTT.

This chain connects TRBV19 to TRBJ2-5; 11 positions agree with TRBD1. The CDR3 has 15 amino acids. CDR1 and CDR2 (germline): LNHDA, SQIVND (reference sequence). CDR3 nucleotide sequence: TGTGTCAGACGCGGACAGGGGGCGCGTCAAGAGACCCAGTACTTC. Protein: CVRRGQGARQETQYF.

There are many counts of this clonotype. The CDR3 bases are TGCAGTGCTTCCGGACTAAGGGGAGCGGGGGGGGAGACCCAGTACTTC. Translation: CSASGLRGAGGETQYF. This chain uses TRBV20-1 with TRBJ2-5; 10 nucleotides line up with TRBD2. The CDR3 consists of 16 residues. V was pared by 5 bases and J by 5 bases, with 14 bases of the junction left unmatched. Germline CDR1 DFQATT, CDR2 SNEGSKA (reference sequence).

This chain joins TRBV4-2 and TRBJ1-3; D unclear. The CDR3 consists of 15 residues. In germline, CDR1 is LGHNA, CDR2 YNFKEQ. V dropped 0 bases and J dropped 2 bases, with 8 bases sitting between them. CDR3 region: CASSQDDSAGNTIYF. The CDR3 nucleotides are TGTGCCAGCAGCCAAGATGACTCGGCTGGAAACACCATATATTTT.

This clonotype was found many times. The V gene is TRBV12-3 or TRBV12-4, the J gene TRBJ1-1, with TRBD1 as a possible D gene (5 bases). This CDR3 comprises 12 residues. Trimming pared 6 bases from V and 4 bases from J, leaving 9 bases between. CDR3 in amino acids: CASRAGITEAFF. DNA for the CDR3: TGTGCCAGCAGGGCAGGGATCACTGAAGCTTTCTTT.

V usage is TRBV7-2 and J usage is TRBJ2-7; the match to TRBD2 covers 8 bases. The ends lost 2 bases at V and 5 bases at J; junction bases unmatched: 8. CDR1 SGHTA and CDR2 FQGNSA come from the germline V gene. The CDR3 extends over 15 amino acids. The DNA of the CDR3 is TGTGCCAGCAGCTTACGGGGCGGGAGGAAGAACGAGCAGTACTTC. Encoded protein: CASSLRGGRKNEQYF.

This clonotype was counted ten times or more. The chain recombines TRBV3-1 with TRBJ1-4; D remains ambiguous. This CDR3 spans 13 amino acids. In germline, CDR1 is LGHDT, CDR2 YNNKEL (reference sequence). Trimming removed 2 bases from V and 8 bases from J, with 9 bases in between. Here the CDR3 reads CASSQRDTEKLFF. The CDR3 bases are TGTGCCAGCAGCCAAAGGGATACGGAAAAACTGTTTTTT.

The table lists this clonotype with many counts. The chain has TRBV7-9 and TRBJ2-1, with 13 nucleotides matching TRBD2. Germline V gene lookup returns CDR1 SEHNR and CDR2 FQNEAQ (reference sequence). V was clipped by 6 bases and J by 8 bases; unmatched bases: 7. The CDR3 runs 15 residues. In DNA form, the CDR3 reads TGTGCCAGCAGGGGAGGACTAGCGGGAGCCTATGAGCAGTTCTTC. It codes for CASRGGLAGAYEQFF.

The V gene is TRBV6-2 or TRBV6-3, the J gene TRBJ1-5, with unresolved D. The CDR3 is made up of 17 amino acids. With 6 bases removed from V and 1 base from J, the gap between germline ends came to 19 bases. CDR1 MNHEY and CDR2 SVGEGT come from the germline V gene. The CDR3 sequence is CASSTSLGMDSNQPQHF. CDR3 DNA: TGTGCCAGCAGCACGTCGTTGGGGATGGACAGCAATCAGCCCCAGCATTTT.

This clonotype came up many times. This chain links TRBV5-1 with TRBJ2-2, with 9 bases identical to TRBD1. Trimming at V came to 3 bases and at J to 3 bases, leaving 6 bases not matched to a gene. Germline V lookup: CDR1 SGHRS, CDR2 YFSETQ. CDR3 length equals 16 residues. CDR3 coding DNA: TGCGCCAGCAGCTGGACAGGGGCGAGCGACACCGGGGAGCTGTTTTTT. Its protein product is CASSWTGASDTGELFF.

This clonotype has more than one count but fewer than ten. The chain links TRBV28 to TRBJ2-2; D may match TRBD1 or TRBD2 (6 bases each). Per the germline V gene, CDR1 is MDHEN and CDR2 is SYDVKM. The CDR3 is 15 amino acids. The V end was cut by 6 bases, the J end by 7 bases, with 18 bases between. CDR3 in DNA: TGTGCCAGCAGGTTGGGTTCGGGGGCTGGCGGGGAGCTGTTTTTT. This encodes CASRLGSGAGGELFF.

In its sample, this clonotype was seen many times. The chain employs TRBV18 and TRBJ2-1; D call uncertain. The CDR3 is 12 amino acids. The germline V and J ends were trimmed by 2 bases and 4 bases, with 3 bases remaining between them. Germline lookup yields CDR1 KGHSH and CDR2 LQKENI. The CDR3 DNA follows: TGTGCCAGCTCACCATTGTACAATGAGCAGTTCTTC. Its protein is CASSPLYNEQFF.

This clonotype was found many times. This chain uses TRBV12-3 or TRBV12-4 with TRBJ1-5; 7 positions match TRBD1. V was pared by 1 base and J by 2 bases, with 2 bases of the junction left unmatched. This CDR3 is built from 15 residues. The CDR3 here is CASSLGQGGNQPQHF. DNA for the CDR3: TGTGCCAGCAGTTTAGGCCAGGGGGGCAATCAGCCCCAGCATTTT.

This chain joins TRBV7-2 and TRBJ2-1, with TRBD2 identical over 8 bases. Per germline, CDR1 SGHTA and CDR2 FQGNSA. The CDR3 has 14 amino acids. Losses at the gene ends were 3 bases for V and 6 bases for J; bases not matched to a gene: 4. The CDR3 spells CASSLGAGVNEQFF. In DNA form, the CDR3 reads TGTGCCAGCAGCTTGGGAGCGGGAGTCAATGAGCAGTTCTTC. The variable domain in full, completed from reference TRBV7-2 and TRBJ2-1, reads GAGVSQSPSNKVTEKGKDVELRCDPISGHTALYWYRQSLGQGLEFLIYFQGNSAPDKSGLPSDRFSAERTGGSVSTLTIQRTQQEDSAVYLCASSLGAGVNEQFFGPGTRLTVL.

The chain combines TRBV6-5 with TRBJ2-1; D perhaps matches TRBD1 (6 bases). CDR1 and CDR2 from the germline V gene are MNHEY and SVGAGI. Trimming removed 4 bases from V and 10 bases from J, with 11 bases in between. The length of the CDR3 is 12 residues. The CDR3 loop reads CASSSTGREQFF. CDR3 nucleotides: TGTGCCAGCAGTTCGACAGGCAGGGAGCAGTTCTTC.

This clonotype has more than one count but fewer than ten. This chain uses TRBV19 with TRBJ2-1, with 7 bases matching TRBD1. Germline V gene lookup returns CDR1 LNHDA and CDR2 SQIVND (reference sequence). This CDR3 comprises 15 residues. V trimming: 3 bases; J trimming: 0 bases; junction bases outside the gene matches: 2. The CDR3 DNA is TGTGCCAGTAGTATCAGGGACAGCTCCTACAATGAGCAGTTCTTC. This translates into CASSIRDSSYNEQFF. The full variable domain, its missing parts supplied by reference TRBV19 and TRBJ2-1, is DGGITQSPKYLFRKEGQNVTLSCEQNLNHDAMYWYRQDPGQGLRLIYYSQIVNDFQKGDIAEGYSVSREKKESFPLTVTSAQKNPTAFYLCASSIRDSSYNEQFFGPGTRLTVL.

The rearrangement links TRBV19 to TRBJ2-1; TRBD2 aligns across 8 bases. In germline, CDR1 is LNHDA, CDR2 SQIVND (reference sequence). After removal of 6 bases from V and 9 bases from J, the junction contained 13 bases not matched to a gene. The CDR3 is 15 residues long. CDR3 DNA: TGTGCCAGTAGCACGGGGGGGCGCCTTCCCACTGAGCAGTTCTTC. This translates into CASSTGGRLPTEQFF.

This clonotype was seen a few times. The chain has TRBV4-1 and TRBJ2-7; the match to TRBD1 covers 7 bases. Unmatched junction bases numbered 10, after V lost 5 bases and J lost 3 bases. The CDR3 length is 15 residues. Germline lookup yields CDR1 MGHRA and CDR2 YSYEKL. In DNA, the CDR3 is TGCGCCAGCAGCTCTTCCCCGGGACAGATCTACGAGCAGTACTTC. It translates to CASSSSPGQIYEQYF.

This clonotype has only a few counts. The CDR3 sequence is CASSGGSDRGKTQYF. As DNA, the CDR3 is TGTGCCAGCAGCGGGGGATCGGACAGGGGAAAGACCCAGTACTTC. The V call is TRBV5-5, the J call TRBJ2-5, with 9 bases identical to TRBD1. Germline CDR1 and CDR2: SGHKS and YYEKEE (reference sequence). There are 15 residues in the CDR3. V shed 4 bases and J 6 bases; nucleotides not matched to a gene: 10.

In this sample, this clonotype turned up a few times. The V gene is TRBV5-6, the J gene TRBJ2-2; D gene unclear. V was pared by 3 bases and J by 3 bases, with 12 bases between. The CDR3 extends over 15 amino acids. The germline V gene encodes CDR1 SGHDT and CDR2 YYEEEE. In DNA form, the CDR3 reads TGTGCCAGCAGCTACCGCCTTGGAGACACCGGGGAGCTGTTTTTT. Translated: CASSYRLGDTGELFF.